This TCR beta chain was identified in a study of T cells in Graves' hyperthyroidism and ophthalmopathy. Study-wide results and caveats: Blood also showed most of the thyroid clonotypes that were expanded above 0.001. From stable hyperthyroidism, ophthalmopathy was separated by a 13 V-J model.

Clinical symptoms, serum thyroxine, TRAb, thyroid ultrasound and orbital computed tomography informed diagnoses. Isolation of PBMCs was performed on 8.5 to 10 ml fresh peripheral blood. Germline V gene data show CDR1 as LGHDT and CDR2 as YNNKEL (reference sequence). Trimming shortened V by 2 bases and J by 7 bases, and 14 bases separated the two germline ends. The CDR3 covers 14 residues. TCR beta CDR3 regions were amplified from RNA. The HTBI primer set served for first-round RT-PCR of the TCR CDR3. MiXCR was run by TCRdb on the multiplex PCR reads, yielding one entry per CDR3 protein. The table includes roughly 280,000 distinct CDR3 sequences, around 22% detected once. This clonotype was seen at least ten times. Its antigen remains unknown.

The V gene is TRBV3-1, the J gene TRBJ1-1; D remains ambiguous. The TCR originated in a man aged 25 to 40 with Graves' ophthalmopathy. The sequencing input was blood. In DNA form, the CDR3 reads TGTGCCAGCAGCCAATTTTTAGCTAGTAATGAAGCTTTCTTT. Its protein is CASSQFLASNEAFF.